These T cell receptor beta chains were read from a single sample in a study of siplizumab effects on memory and regulatory T cells. Assay: immunoSEQ multiplex PCR; the TCRdb copy retains only in-frame clones and omits some. The sample has about 120,000 clones; roughly 92% are singletons. The specimen was CD4+ T cells sorted from blood. All receptors come from a human donor in good health. Each CDR3 is given with its conserved first and last residue. Each record gives: V gene, clone size, D gene, J gene, CDR3 DNA, CDR3 protein. D genes are given only for firm matches. Only part of the rows carry a size: once, few, many, or a class if the clone is expanded.

V gene: TRBV30; clone size: .; D gene: TRBD2; J gene: TRBJ2-1; CDR3 DNA: TGTGCCTGGAGGGCGGGAGGATCCTACAATGAGCAGTTCTTC; CDR3 protein: CAWRAGGSYNEQFF
V gene: TRBV5-4; clone size: .; D gene: .; J gene: TRBJ2-5; CDR3 DNA: TGTGCCAGCAGCTTACAGGCGAGAGTTGGGACCCAGTACTTC; CDR3 protein: CASSLQARVGTQYF
V gene: TRBV10-1; clone size: .; D gene: .; J gene: TRBJ1-1; CDR3 DNA: TGCGCCAGCAGTGAGTCGGTCCATGTGGGGGGAGTCACTGAAGCTTTCTTT; CDR3 protein: CASSESVHVGGVTEAFF
V gene: TRBV5-1; clone size: .; D gene: .; J gene: TRBJ2-3; CDR3 DNA: TGCGCCAGCAGCCCGGTACTAGGCACAGATACGCAGTATTTT; CDR3 protein: CASSPVLGTDTQYF
V gene: TRBV7-9; clone size: .; D gene: .; J gene: TRBJ2-7; CDR3 DNA: TGTGCCAGCAGCTTAGGATTAGTAAGCGAGCAGTACTTC; CDR3 protein: CASSLGLVSEQYF
V gene: TRBV18; clone size: once; D gene: TRBD2; J gene: TRBJ2-1; CDR3 DNA: TGTGCCAGCTCACCGTCACTAGCGGGAGGACCGGGTGAGCAGTTCTTC; CDR3 protein: CASSPSLAGGPGEQFF
V gene: TRBV6-5; clone size: .; D gene: .; J gene: TRBJ1-1; CDR3 DNA: TGTGCCAGCAGTTACGGGGGGCCCGAGAATGAAGCTTTCTTT; CDR3 protein: CASSYGGPENEAFF
V gene: TRBV7-7; clone size: .; D gene: TRBD2; J gene: TRBJ2-3; CDR3 DNA: TGTGCTAGCAGTTCAGGACTAGCGGGAGGAACAGATACGCAGTATTTT; CDR3 protein: CASSSGLAGGTDTQYF
V gene: TRBV25-1; clone size: .; D gene: .; J gene: TRBJ1-5; CDR3 DNA: TGTGCCAGCGCCTCAGGGGATCAGCCCCAGCATTTT; CDR3 protein: CASASGDQPQHF
V gene: TRBV11-3; clone size: .; D gene: .; J gene: TRBJ2-3; CDR3 DNA: TGTGCCAGCAGCTTAAATAGGGCCCACGGAGATACGCAGTATTTT; CDR3 protein: CASSLNRAHGDTQYF
V gene: TRBV11-2; clone size: once; D gene: .; J gene: TRBJ1-1; CDR3 DNA: TGTGCCAGCAGCTTAGTCGGGACTCTGTTCGTCGCTTTCTTT; CDR3 protein: CASSLVGTLFVAFF
V gene: TRBV5-1; clone size: .; D gene: .; J gene: TRBJ2-4; CDR3 DNA: TGCGCCAGCAGCTTGGATGGAAACATTCAGTACTTC; CDR3 protein: CASSLDGNIQYF
V gene: TRBV11-2; clone size: .; D gene: TRBD2; J gene: TRBJ2-1; CDR3 DNA: TGTGCCAGCAGCTTATGGGGTGGACTAGCGGGGGGCATAAACAATGAGCAGTTCTTC; CDR3 protein: CASSLWGGLAGGINNEQFF
V gene: TRBV6-5; clone size: few; D gene: .; J gene: TRBJ2-2; CDR3 DNA: TGTGCCAGCAGACTAGTCGGGGTTGGTCCCGGGGAGCTGTTTTTT; CDR3 protein: CASRLVGVGPGELFF